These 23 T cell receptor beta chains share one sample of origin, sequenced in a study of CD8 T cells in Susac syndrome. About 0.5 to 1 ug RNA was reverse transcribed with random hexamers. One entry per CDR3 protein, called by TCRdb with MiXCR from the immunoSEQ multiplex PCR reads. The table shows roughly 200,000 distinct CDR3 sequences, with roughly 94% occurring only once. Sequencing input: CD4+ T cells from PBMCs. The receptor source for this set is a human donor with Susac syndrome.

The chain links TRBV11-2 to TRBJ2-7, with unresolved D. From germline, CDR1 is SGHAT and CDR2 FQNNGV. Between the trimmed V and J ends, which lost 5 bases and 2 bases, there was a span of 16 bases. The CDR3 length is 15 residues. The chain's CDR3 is CASSPPRPETYEQYF. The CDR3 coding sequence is TGTGCCAGCAGCCCTCCAAGACCTGAGACCTACGAGCAGTACTTC.

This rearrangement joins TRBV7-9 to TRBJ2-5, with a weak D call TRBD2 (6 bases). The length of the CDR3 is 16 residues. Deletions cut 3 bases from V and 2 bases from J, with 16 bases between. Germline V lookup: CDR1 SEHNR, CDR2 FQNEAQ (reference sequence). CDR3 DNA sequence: TGTGCCAGCAGCTTGGACGGGACTCCACGTCAAGAGACCCAGTACTTC. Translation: CASSLDGTPRQETQYF.

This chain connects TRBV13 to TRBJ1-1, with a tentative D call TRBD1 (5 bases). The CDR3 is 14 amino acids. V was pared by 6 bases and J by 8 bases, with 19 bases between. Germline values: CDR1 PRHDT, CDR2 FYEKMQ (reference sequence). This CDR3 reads CASSRWIDRTEAFF. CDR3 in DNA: TGTGCCAGCAGTCGATGGATTGACAGAACAGAAGCTTTCTTT.

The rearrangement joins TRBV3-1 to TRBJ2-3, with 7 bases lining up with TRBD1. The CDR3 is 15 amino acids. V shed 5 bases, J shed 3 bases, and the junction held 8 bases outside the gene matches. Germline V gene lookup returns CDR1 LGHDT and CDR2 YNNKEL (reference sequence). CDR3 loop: CASSFRQGRTDTQYF. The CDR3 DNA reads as TGTGCCAGCAGCTTCCGACAGGGAAGGACAGATACGCAGTATTTT.

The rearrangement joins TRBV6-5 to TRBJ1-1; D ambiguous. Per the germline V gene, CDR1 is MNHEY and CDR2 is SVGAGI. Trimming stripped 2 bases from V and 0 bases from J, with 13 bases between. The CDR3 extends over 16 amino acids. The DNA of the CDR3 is TGTGCCAGCAGTTACACCCCAGCAGGAGTGAACACTGAAGCTTTCTTT. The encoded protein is CASSYTPAGVNTEAFF.

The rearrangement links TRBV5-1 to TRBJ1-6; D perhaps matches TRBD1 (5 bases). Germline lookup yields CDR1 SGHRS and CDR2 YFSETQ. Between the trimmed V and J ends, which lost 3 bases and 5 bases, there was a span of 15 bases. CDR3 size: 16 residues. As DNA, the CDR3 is TGCGCCAGCAGCTCGCACTTCAGGGAGGATAATTCACCCCTCCACTTT. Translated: CASSSHFREDNSPLHF. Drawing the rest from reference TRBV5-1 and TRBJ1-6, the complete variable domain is KAGVTQTPRYLIKTRGQQVTLSCSPISGHRSVSWYQQTPGQGLQFLFEYFSETQRNKGNFPGRFSGRQFSNSRSEMNVSTLELGDSALYLCASSSHFREDNSPLHFGNGTRLTVT.

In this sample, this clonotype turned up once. CDR3 coding DNA: TGTGCCAGCAGCTTAGCGGCAGGGGGCAATGAGCAGTTCTTC. Translating gives CASSLAAGGNEQFF. The chain has TRBV7-2 and TRBJ2-1, with 7 bases fitting TRBD1. CDR1 is SGHTA and CDR2 is FQGNSA in the germline V gene. The trim removed 0 bases at V and 6 bases at J, leaving 2 bases unmatched. This CDR3 spans 14 amino acids.

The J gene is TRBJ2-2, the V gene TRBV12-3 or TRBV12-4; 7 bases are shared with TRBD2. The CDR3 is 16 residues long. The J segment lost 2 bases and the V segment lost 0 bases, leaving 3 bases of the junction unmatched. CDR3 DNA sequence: TGTGCCAGCAGTTTAGCGCTAGCGGTTAACACCGGGGAGCTGTTTTTT. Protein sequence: CASSLALAVNTGELFF.

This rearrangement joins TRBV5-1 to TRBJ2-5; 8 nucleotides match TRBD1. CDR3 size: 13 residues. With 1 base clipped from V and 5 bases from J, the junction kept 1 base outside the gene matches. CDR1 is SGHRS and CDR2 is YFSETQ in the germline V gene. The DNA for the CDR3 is TGCGCCAGCAGCTTGAGGACAGGGGAGACCCAGTACTTC. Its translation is CASSLRTGETQYF.

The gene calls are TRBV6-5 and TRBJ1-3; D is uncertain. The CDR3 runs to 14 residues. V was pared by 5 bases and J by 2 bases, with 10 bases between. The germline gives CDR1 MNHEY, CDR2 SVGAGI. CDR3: CASSPPGTGNTIYF. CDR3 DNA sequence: TGTGCCAGCAGTCCCCCGGGGACTGGAAACACCATATATTTT.

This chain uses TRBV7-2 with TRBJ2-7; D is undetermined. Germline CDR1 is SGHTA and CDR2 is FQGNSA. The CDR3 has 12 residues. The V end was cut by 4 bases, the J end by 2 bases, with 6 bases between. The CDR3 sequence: CASSSYTYEQYF. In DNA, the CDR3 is TGTGCCAGCAGCTCATACACCTACGAGCAGTACTTC.

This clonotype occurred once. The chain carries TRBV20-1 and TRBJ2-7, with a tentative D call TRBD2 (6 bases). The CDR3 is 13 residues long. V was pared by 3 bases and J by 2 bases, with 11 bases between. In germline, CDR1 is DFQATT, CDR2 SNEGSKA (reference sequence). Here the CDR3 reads CSASTGSPYEQYF. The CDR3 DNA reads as TGCAGTGCTAGTACCGGGAGCCCCTACGAGCAGTACTTC.

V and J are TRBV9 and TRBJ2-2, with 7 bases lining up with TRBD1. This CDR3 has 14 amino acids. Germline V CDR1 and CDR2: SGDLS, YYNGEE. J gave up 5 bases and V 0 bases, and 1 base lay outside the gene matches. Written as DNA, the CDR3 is TGTGCCAGCAGCGTAGGACAGGGTACCGGGGAGCTGTTTTTT. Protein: CASSVGQGTGELFF. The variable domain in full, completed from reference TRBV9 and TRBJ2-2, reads DSGVTQTPKHLITATGQRVTLRCSPRSGDLSVYWYQQSLDQGLQFLIQYYNGEERAKGNILERFSAQQFPDLHSELNLSSLELGDSALYFCASSVGQGTGELFFGEGSRLTVL.

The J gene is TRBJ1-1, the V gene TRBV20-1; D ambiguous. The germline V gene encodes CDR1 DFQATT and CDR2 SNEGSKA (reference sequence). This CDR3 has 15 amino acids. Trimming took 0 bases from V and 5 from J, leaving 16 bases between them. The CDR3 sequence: CSARDPRFMGTEAFF. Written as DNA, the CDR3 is TGCAGTGCTAGAGATCCAAGGTTTATGGGTACTGAAGCTTTCTTT.

CDR3 coding DNA: TGTGCCAGCTCACCACAACAGACCCAGTACTTC. Translating it yields CASSPQQTQYF. The V call is TRBV18, the J call TRBJ2-5; D remains ambiguous. The CDR3 is 11 amino acids. Trimming stripped 1 base from V and 6 bases from J, with 3 bases between. Per the germline V gene, CDR1 is KGHSH and CDR2 is LQKENI.

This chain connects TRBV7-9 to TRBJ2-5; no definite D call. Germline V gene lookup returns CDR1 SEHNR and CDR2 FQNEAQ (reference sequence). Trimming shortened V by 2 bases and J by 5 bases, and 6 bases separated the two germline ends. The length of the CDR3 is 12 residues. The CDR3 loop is CASSLYTETQYF. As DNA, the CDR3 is TGTGCCAGCAGCTTATATACGGAGACCCAGTACTTC.

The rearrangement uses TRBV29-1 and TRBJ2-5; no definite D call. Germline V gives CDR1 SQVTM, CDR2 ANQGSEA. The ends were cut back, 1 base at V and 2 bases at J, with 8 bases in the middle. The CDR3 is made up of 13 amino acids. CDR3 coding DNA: TGCAGCGTTGAAGGATGGGCGCAAGAGACCCAGTACTTC. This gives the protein CSVEGWAQETQYF.

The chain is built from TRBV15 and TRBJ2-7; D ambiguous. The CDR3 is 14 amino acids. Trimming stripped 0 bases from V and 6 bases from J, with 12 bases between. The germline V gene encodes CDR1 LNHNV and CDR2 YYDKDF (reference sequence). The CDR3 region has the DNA TGTGCCACCAGCAGAGACTATGAGGCGAGCGAGCAGTACTTC. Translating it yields CATSRDYEASEQYF.

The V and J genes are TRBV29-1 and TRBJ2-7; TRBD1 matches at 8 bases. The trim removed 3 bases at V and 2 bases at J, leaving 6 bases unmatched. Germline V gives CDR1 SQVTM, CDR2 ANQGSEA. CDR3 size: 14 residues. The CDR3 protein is CSVETTGGAYEQYF. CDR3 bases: TGCAGCGTTGAGACCACAGGGGGTGCCTACGAGCAGTACTTC.

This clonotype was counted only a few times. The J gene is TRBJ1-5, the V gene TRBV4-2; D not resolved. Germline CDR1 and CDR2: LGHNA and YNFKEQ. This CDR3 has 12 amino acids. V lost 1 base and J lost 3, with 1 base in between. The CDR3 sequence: CASSQANQPQHF. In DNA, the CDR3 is TGTGCCAGCAGCCAAGCCAATCAGCCCCAGCATTTT.

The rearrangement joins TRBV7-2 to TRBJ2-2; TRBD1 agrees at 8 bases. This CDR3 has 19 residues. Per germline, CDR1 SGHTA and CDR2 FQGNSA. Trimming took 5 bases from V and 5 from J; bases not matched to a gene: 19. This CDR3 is CASSTRAGGWGQGTGELFF. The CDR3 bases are TGTGCCAGCAGCACCCGAGCAGGGGGCTGGGGGCAGGGTACCGGGGAGCTGTTTTTT.

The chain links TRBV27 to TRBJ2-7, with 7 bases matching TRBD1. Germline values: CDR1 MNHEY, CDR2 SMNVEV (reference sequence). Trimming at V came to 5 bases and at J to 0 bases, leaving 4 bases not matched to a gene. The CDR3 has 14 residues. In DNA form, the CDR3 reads TGTGCCAGCAGTAGACAGGGTAGCTCCTACGAGCAGTACTTC. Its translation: CASSRQGSSYEQYF.

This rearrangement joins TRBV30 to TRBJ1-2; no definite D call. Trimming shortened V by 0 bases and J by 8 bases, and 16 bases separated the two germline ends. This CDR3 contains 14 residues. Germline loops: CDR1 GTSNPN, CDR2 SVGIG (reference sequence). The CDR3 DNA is TGTGCCTGGAGTGTAGGAGGTTTGCACCTCGGCTACACCTTC. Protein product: CAWSVGGLHLGYTF.